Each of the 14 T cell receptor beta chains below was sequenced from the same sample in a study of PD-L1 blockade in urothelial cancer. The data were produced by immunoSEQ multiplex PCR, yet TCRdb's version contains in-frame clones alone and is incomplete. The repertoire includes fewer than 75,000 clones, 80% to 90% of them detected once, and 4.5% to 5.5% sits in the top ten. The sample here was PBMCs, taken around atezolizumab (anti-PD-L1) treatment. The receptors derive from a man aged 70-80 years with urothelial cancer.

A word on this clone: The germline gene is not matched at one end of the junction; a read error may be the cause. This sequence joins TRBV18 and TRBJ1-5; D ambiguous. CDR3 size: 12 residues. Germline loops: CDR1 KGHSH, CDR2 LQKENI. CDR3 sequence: CATSQQNQPQHF. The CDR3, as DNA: TGTGCCACCTCACAGCAAAATCAGCCCCAGCATTTT.

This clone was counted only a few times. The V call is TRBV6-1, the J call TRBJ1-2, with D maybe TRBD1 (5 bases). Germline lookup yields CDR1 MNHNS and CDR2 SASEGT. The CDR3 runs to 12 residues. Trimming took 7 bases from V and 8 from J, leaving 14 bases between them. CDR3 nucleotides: TGTGCCAGCACCCTAGGGGTGCGGGGCTACACCTTC. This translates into CASTLGVRGYTF.

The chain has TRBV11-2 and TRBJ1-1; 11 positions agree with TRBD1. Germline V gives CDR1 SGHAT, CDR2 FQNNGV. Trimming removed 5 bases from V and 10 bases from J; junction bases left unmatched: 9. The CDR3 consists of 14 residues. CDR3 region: CASSDRTGGAGAFF. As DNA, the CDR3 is TGTGCCAGCAGCGACCGGACAGGGGGCGCCGGAGCTTTCTTT.

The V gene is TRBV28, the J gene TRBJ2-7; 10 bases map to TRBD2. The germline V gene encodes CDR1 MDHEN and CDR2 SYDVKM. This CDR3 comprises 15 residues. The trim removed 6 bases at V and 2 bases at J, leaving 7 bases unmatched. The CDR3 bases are TGTGCCAGCAGCACTCCTAGCGGGAGCACCTACGAGCAGTACTTC. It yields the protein CASSTPSGSTYEQYF. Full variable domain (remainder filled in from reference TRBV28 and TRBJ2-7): DVKVTQSSRYLVKRTGEKVFLECVQDMDHENMFWYRQDPGLGLRLIYFSYDVKMKEKGDIPEGYSVSREKKERFSLILESASTNQTSMYLCASSTPSGSTYEQYFGPGTRLTVT.

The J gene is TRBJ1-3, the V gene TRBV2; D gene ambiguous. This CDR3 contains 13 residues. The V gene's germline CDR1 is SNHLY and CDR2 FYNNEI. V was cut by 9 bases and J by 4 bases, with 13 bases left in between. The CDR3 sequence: CARRIANGNTIYF. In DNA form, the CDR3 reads TGTGCCAGAAGGATAGCAAACGGAAACACCATATATTTT.

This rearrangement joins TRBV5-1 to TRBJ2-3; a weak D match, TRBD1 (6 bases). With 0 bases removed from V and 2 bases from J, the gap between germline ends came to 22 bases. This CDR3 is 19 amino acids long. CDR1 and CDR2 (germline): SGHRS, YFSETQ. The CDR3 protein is CASSLGFVRGRNITDTQYF. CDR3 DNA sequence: TGCGCCAGCAGCTTGGGGTTCGTCAGGGGCCGTAATATCACAGATACGCAGTATTTT.

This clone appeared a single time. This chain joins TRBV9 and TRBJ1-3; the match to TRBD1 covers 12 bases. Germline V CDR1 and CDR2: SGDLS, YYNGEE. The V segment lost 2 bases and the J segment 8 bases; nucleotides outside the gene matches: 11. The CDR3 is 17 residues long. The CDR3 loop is CASSVGTGGGYGDTIYF. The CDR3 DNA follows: TGTGCCAGCAGCGTTGGGACAGGGGGCGGTTATGGTGACACCATATATTTT.

The CDR3 reads CASSLGSRTNEQFF. CDR3 sequence (DNA): TGTGCCAGCAGTTTAGGGAGCCGGACCAATGAGCAGTTCTTC. The V call is TRBV27, the J call TRBJ2-1; maybe TRBD2 (5 bases). Trimming removed 2 bases at V and 6 bases at J, with 11 bases between. This CDR3 is 14 amino acids long. Germline CDR1 MNHEY, CDR2 SMNVEV (reference sequence).

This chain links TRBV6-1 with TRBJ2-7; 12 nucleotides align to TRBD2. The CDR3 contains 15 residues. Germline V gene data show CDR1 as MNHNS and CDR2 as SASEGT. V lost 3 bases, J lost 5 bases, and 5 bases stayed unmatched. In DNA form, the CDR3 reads TGTGCCAGCAGTGACCGACTAGCGGGAGTCGACGAGCAGTACTTC. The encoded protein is CASSDRLAGVDEQYF.

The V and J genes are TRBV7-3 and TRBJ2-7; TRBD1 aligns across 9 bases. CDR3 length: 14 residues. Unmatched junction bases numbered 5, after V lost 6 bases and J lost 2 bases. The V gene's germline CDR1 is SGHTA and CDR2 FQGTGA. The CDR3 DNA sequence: TGTGCCAGCAGTGCGGGACAGGGACCCTACGAGCAGTACTTC. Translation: CASSAGQGPYEQYF. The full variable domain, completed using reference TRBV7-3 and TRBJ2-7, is GAGVSQTPSNKVTEKGKYVELRCDPISGHTALYWYRQSLGQGPEFLIYFQGTGAADDSGLPNDRFFAVRPEGSVSTLKIQRTERGDSAVYLCASSAGQGPYEQYFGPGTRLTVT.

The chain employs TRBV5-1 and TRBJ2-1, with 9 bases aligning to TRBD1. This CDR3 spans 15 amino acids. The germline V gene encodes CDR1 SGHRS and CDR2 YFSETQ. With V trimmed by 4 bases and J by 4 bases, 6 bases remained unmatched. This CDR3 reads CASSPQTGGYNEQFF. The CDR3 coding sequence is TGCGCCAGCAGCCCCCAGACAGGGGGGTACAATGAGCAGTTCTTC.

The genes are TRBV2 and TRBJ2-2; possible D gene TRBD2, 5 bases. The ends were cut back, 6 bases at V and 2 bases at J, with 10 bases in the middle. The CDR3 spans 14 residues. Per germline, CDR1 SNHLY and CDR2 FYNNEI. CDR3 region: CASRLVVNTGELFF. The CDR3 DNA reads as TGTGCCAGCAGACTAGTGGTAAACACCGGGGAGCTGTTTTTT.

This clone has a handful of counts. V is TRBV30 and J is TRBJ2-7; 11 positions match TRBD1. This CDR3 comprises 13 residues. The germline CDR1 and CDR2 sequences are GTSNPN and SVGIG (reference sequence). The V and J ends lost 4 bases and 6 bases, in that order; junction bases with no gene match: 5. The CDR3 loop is CAWTGQGAGEQYF. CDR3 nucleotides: TGTGCCTGGACCGGACAGGGGGCTGGCGAGCAGTACTTC.

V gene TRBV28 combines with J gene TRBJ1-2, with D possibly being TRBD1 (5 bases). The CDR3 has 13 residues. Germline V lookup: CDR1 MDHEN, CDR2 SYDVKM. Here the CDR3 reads CVVEGQPDYGYTF. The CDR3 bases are TGTGTCGTGGAGGGGCAGCCTGACTATGGCTACACCTTC.